One and the same sample provided the 30 T cell receptor beta chains below, sequenced in a study of PD-L1 blockade in urothelial cancer. Libraries were prepared by immunoSEQ multiplex PCR; TCRdb keeps only in-frame clonotypes and omits some of them. The table has tens of thousands of clones, 90% to 95% seen once. Sample time point: peripheral blood 6 weeks after treatment start. The starting material was PBMCs, obtained around atezolizumab (anti-PD-L1) treatment. The receptors were sampled from a woman between 55 and 75 years old with urothelial cancer.

The chain uses TRBV10-1 and TRBJ2-2, with TRBD2 matching over 9 bases. In germline, CDR1 is WNHNN, CDR2 SYGVQD (reference sequence). The trim removed 3 bases at V and 1 base at J, leaving 6 bases unmatched. The CDR3 consists of 17 residues. The CDR3 region is CASSDPSGKGNTGELFF. CDR3 DNA: TGCGCCAGCAGTGACCCTAGCGGGAAGGGGAACACCGGGGAGCTGTTTTTT.

V is TRBV5-4 and J is TRBJ2-2; 10 positions agree with TRBD1. Germline V gene lookup returns CDR1 SGHNT and CDR2 YYREEE (reference sequence). V shed 2 bases, J shed 6 bases, and the junction held 7 bases outside the gene matches. CDR3 length: 16 amino acids. This CDR3 is CASSFRDRGWPGELFF. CDR3 DNA sequence: TGTGCCAGCAGCTTCCGGGACAGGGGTTGGCCCGGGGAGCTGTTTTTT.

This chain joins TRBV19 and TRBJ2-7; a weak D match, TRBD1 (7 bases). Germline assignment: CDR1 LNHDA and CDR2 SQIVND (reference sequence). Deletions cut 3 bases from V and 5 bases from J, with 17 bases between. The CDR3 totals 15 residues. The CDR3 coding sequence is TGTGCCAGTAGTATCCAGGGGGGCGCGGGTCACGAGCAGTACTTC. Protein sequence: CASSIQGGAGHEQYF.

V usage is TRBV5-1 and J usage is TRBJ2-3; D unclear. The V gene lost 0 bases and the J gene lost 1 base, with 6 bases spanning the gap. Germline assignment: CDR1 SGHRS and CDR2 YFSETQ. The CDR3 has 14 residues. The CDR3 is CASSLGRGTDTQYF. The CDR3 DNA is TGCGCCAGCAGCTTGGGACGGGGCACAGATACGCAGTATTTT.

V and J are TRBV4-3 and TRBJ1-6, with D hard to call. Germline loops: CDR1 LGHNA, CDR2 YSLEER. The CDR3 totals 17 residues. V was trimmed by 1 base and J by 8 bases, leaving 18 bases between them. The CDR3 DNA follows: TGCGCCAGCAGCCAAGGAGGGAGTTGGGAAGTTGATTCACCCCTCCACTTT. Its protein is CASSQGGSWEVDSPLHF.

This chain links TRBV5-1 with TRBJ2-7, with 11 nucleotides matching TRBD2. Germline CDR1 and CDR2: SGHRS and YFSETQ. Unmatched junction bases numbered 13, after V lost 0 bases and J lost 5 bases. The CDR3 covers 18 residues. CDR3 in DNA: TGCGCCAGCAGCTTGGTTAGCGGGGGGGCCTCTTCGTTTCACGAGCAGTACTTC. This encodes CASSLVSGGASSFHEQYF.

The chain has TRBV29-1 and TRBJ2-1, with 9 bases fitting TRBD2. The CDR3 length is 15 residues. Trimming took 1 base from V and 8 from J; bases not matched to a gene: 9. CDR1 and CDR2 (germline): SQVTM, ANQGSEA. CDR3 residues: CSVEGVSGSIDEQFF. Here the CDR3 DNA reads TGCAGCGTTGAAGGGGTTAGCGGGAGTATAGATGAGCAGTTCTTC.

This rearrangement joins TRBV5-1 to TRBJ2-4; 10 nucleotides match TRBD2. The germline V gene has CDR1 SGHRS and CDR2 YFSETQ. CDR3 size: 18 residues. J was trimmed by 7 bases and V by 0 bases; bases with no gene match: 13. CDR3 residues: CASSLGRRTSGAGNIQYF. In nucleotides, the CDR3 is TGCGCCAGCAGCTTGGGCCGCCGGACTAGCGGCGCCGGGAACATTCAGTACTTC.

CDR3 sequence: CASSYGLAGANPSYNEQFF. Here the CDR3 DNA reads TGTGCCAGCAGCTATGGACTAGCGGGAGCAAACCCCTCCTACAATGAGCAGTTCTTC. The chain combines TRBV11-2 with TRBJ2-1, with TRBD2 matching over 13 bases. Germline V gives CDR1 SGHAT, CDR2 FQNNGV. The CDR3 contains 19 residues. J lost 0 bases, V lost 4 bases, and 9 bases had no gene match.

The count of this clone is one. The DNA for the CDR3 is TGTGCCAGTAGTCTAACCCAAGCGGGAGTATTAGCAGATACGCAGTATTTT. Its protein is CASSLTQAGVLADTQYF. The chain recombines TRBV19 with TRBJ2-3, with TRBD2 matching over 8 bases. Germline trimming cut 5 bases from V and 4 bases from J; bases unmatched to any gene: 14. The CDR3 loop spans 17 amino acids. The V gene's germline CDR1 is LNHDA and CDR2 SQIVND (reference sequence).

The chain has TRBV5-1 and TRBJ1-1; D unclear. V dropped 4 bases and J dropped 5 bases, with 21 bases sitting between them. Germline CDR1 and CDR2: SGHRS and YFSETQ. CDR3 size: 16 residues. The CDR3 DNA follows: TGCGCCAGCAGCCCAGGACCCCTCCCCGGAGGGACTGAAGCTTTCTTT. This codes for CASSPGPLPGGTEAFF.

The chain is built from TRBV4-3 and TRBJ2-3, with 15 nucleotides matching TRBD2. The length of the CDR3 is 18 residues. V lost 4 bases, J lost 4 bases, and 9 bases stayed unmatched. From germline, CDR1 is LGHNA and CDR2 YSLEER. DNA of the CDR3: TGCGCCAGCAGCCTGCAGTTCAGGACTAGCGGGGGGGCAGATACGCAGTATTTT. Translating gives CASSLQFRTSGGADTQYF.

The chain uses TRBV11-2 and TRBJ2-3; D is uncertain. The CDR3 sequence is 13 residues long. The V end was cut by 2 bases, the J end by 3 bases, with 6 bases between. Germline V gene sequence: CDR1 SGHAT, CDR2 FQNNGV. This CDR3 reads CASSLLRTDTQYF. DNA of the CDR3: TGTGCCAGCAGCTTATTGAGGACAGATACGCAGTATTTT.

There are a few counts of this clone. The chain employs TRBV7-8 and TRBJ2-7, with a tentative D call TRBD1 (5 bases). Per germline, CDR1 SGHVS and CDR2 FQNEAQ. CDR3 length: 15 amino acids. V was clipped by 5 bases and J by 2 bases, with 16 bases between them. The CDR3 loop is CASSQETVTPYEQYF. CDR3 in DNA: TGTGCCAGCAGCCAAGAGACAGTGACCCCCTACGAGCAGTACTTC.

V gene TRBV28 combines with J gene TRBJ2-5, with 11 positions matching TRBD2. This CDR3 region has 17 residues. From germline, CDR1 is MDHEN and CDR2 SYDVKM. The junction had 7 bases not matched to a gene; V was cut back by 0 bases and J by 4 bases. The CDR3 DNA reads TGTGCCAGCAGTTTATGGACTAGCGGGGCCACATCAGAGACCCAGTACTTC. Translated, it gives CASSLWTSGATSETQYF.

The chain joins TRBV18 to TRBJ1-2; 8 bases map to TRBD1. V lost 4 bases, J lost 3 bases, and 7 bases stayed unmatched. This CDR3 is built from 15 residues. Germline-derived CDR1 and CDR2 are KGHSH and LQKENI. CDR3 protein: CASSRNQGADYGYTF. CDR3 coding DNA: TGTGCCAGCTCACGGAATCAGGGGGCGGACTATGGCTACACCTTC.

V is TRBV28 and J is TRBJ2-3; the D is unclear. Looked up from germline, CDR1 is MDHEN and CDR2 is SYDVKM. CDR3 length: 14 amino acids. V lost 2 bases to trimming and J lost 4 bases, with 10 bases between them. The CDR3 loop is CASSLLGSPDTQYF. The CDR3 DNA reads as TGTGCCAGCAGTTTACTCGGGTCCCCAGATACGCAGTATTTT.

V gene TRBV5-4 combines with J gene TRBJ2-6, with TRBD1 matching 9 bases. CDR3 length: 17 residues. Per germline, CDR1 SGHNT and CDR2 YYREEE (reference sequence). Unmatched junction bases numbered 6, after V lost 3 bases and J lost 2 bases. The CDR3 reads CASSWGQGRTGANVLTF. In DNA form, the CDR3 reads TGTGCCAGCAGCTGGGGACAGGGAAGGACTGGGGCCAACGTCCTGACTTTC.

The rearrangement joins TRBV5-5 to TRBJ2-7; D gene unclear. The CDR3 is 15 amino acids. V lost 2 bases and J 4 bases, leaving 16 bases between the germline ends. Germline loops: CDR1 SGHKS, CDR2 YYEKEE (reference sequence). CDR3 nucleotides: TGTGCCAGCAGCTTAATCCCATCTACGTCTTACGAGCAGTACTTC. This sequence encodes CASSLIPSTSYEQYF.

The rearrangement uses TRBV10-3 and TRBJ2-7; TRBD2 matches at 10 bases. The ends lost 4 bases at V and 0 bases at J; junction bases unmatched: 6. CDR1 and CDR2 from the germline V gene are ENHRY and SYGVKD. There are 16 residues in the CDR3. The DNA for the CDR3 is TGTGCCATCAGTGGGGCCGGGACTAGCGACTCCTACGAGCAGTACTTC. Its translation is CAISGAGTSDSYEQYF.

This clone was seen only once. This chain uses TRBV7-2 with TRBJ2-7; D is perhaps TRBD1 (5 bases). The CDR3 loop spans 15 amino acids. Germline CDR1 is SGHTA and CDR2 is FQGNSA. V was trimmed by 8 bases and J by 4 bases, leaving 21 bases between them. CDR3 protein: CASQLLPVGQYEQYF. The CDR3 bases are TGTGCCAGCCAACTCCTTCCGGTGGGGCAGTACGAGCAGTACTTC.

J is TRBJ1-2 and V is TRBV5-8, with TRBD1 matching 7 bases. The germline gives CDR1 SGHTS, CDR2 YDEGEE. Trimming cost V 1 base and J 7 bases; bases outside gene matches: 4. The CDR3 covers 13 residues. CDR3 sequence reads: CASSLMEGAGYTF. The CDR3 nucleotides are TGTGCCAGCAGCTTGATGGAGGGGGCTGGCTACACCTTC.

The V and J genes are TRBV18 and TRBJ1-2; no firm D call. The V gene's germline CDR1 is KGHSH and CDR2 LQKENI. Between the trimmed V and J ends, which lost 8 bases and 0 bases, there was a span of 10 bases. The CDR3 consists of 13 residues. CDR3 loop: CASRPGANYGYTF. CDR3 in DNA: TGTGCCAGCCGCCCCGGGGCTAACTATGGCTACACCTTC.

V usage is TRBV5-4 and J usage is TRBJ2-1; no reliable D call. Germline V gene data show CDR1 as SGHNT and CDR2 as YYREEE (reference sequence). Trimming cost V 0 bases and J 8 bases, with 15 bases left between them. This CDR3 region has 15 residues. The CDR3 region has the DNA TGTGCCAGCAGCTTGGGCGTTACCTGGTTCGATGAGCAGTTCTTC. As protein: CASSLGVTWFDEQFF.

This sequence joins TRBV9 and TRBJ2-3, with D possibly matching TRBD2 (6 bases). The V gene lost 1 base and the J gene lost 4 bases, with 22 bases spanning the gap. The CDR3 covers 18 residues. The germline gives CDR1 SGDLS, CDR2 YYNGEE. Here the CDR3 reads CASSVFRRESGRADTQYF. The CDR3 DNA follows: TGTGCCAGCAGCGTATTCCGGCGGGAAAGTGGTCGGGCAGATACGCAGTATTTT.

This rearrangement joins TRBV27 to TRBJ1-4, with TRBD1 matching 7 bases. Germline CDR1 reads MNHEY; CDR2 reads SMNVEV (reference sequence). CDR3 length equals 15 residues. V gave up 5 bases and J gave up 5 bases; unmatched junction bases: 8. This chain's CDR3 is CASSPRTGPNEKLFF. Written as DNA, the CDR3 is TGTGCCAGCAGTCCCCGGACAGGACCAAATGAAAAACTGTTTTTT.

The V gene is TRBV7-2, the J gene TRBJ2-7, with D perhaps matching TRBD1 (5 bases). Trimming removed 2 bases at V and 3 bases at J, with 11 bases between. CDR3 length: 14 residues. The V gene's germline CDR1 is SGHTA and CDR2 FQGNSA. The CDR3 DNA reads TGTGCCAGCAGCTTAATGGGGCAGTTCTACGAGCAGTACTTC. Its protein product is CASSLMGQFYEQYF.

The chain has TRBV7-9 and TRBJ2-7; no firm D call. The V end was cut by 2 bases, the J end by 6 bases, with 8 bases between. CDR3 length equals 12 residues. CDR1 and CDR2 (germline): SEHNR, FQNEAQ (reference sequence). CDR3 loop: CASSLNSPEQYF. CDR3 DNA sequence: TGTGCCAGCAGCTTAAATTCTCCCGAGCAGTACTTC.

This chain uses TRBV7-3 with TRBJ1-6, with D possibly TRBD1 on 5 matching bases. Germline-derived CDR1 and CDR2 are SGHTA and FQGTGA. The V and J ends lost 2 bases and 10 bases respectively, with 9 bases between them. There are 13 residues in the CDR3. CDR3 in amino acids: CASSLSEGSPLHF. In nucleotides, the CDR3 is TGTGCCAGCAGCTTATCGGAGGGGTCACCCCTCCACTTT.

The chain links TRBV2 to TRBJ2-7; a weak D match, TRBD1 (5 bases). V was trimmed by 6 bases and J by 1 base, leaving 10 bases between them. CDR1 SNHLY and CDR2 FYNNEI come from the germline V gene. The CDR3 has 13 residues. CDR3 DNA: TGTGCCAGCAGGGCGGACACTTCCTACGAGCAGTACTTC. Protein sequence: CASRADTSYEQYF.